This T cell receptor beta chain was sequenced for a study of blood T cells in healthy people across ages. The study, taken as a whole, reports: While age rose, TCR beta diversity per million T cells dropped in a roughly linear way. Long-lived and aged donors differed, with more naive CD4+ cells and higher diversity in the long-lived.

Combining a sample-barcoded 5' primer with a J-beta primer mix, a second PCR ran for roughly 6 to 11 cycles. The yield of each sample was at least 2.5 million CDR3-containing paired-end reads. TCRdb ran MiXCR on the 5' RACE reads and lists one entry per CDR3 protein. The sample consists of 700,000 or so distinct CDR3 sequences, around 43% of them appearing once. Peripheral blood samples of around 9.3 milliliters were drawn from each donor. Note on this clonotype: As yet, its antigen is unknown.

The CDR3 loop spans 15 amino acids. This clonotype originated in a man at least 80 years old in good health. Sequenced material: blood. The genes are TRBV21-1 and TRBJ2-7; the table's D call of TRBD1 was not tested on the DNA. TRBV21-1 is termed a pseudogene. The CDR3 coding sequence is TGTGCCAGCAGCAAGTCGGACAGGGATTATCCCGAGCAGTACTTC. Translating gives CASSKSDRDYPEQYF.